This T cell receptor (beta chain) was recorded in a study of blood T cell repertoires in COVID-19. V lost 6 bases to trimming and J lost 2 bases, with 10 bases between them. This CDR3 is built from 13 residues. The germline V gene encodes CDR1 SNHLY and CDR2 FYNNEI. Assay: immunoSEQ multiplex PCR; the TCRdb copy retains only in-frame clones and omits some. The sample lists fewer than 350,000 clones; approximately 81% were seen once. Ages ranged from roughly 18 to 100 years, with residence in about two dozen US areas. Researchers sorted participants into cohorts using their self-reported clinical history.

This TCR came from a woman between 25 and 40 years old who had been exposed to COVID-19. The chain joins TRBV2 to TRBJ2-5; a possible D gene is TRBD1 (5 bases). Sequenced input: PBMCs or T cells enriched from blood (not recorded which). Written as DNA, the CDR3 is TGTGCCAGCAGGGCAGGGCTACAAGAGACCCAGTACTTC. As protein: CASRAGLQETQYF.